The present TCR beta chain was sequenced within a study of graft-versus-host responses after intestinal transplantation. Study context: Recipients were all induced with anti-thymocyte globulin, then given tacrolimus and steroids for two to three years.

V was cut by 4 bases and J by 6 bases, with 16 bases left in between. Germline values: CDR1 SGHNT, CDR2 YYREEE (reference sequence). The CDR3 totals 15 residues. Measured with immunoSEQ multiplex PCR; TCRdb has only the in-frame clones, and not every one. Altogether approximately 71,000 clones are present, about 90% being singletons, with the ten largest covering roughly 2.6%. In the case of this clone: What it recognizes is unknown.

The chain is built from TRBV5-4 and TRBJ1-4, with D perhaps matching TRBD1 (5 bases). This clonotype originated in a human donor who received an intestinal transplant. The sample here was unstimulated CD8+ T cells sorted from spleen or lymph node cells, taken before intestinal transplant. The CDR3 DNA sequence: TGTGCCAGCAGCCTCCGTGGACCGGGGGATGAAAAACTGTTTTTT. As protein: CASSLRGPGDEKLFF.